This T cell receptor beta chain was identified during a study of cytomegalovirus exposure and HLA in healthy donors. Primers for the PCR totalled 60 Vbeta and 13 Jbeta. Libraries were prepared by immunoSEQ multiplex PCR; TCRdb keeps only in-frame clonotypes and omits some of them. The sample lists about 160,000 clones; about 85% were seen once. The source material was PBMCs. The receptor's source is a male donor in good health and CMV-seropositive.

DNA for the CDR3: TGTGCCAGCAGCGTGGCAGAGGCCGACACTGAAGCTTTCTTT. This sequence encodes CASSVAEADTEAFF. The V and J genes are TRBV9 and TRBJ1-1; D remains ambiguous. The CDR3 length is 14 residues. CDR1 and CDR2 from the germline V gene are SGDLS and YYNGEE. Trimming took 2 bases from V and 3 from J, leaving 11 bases between them.